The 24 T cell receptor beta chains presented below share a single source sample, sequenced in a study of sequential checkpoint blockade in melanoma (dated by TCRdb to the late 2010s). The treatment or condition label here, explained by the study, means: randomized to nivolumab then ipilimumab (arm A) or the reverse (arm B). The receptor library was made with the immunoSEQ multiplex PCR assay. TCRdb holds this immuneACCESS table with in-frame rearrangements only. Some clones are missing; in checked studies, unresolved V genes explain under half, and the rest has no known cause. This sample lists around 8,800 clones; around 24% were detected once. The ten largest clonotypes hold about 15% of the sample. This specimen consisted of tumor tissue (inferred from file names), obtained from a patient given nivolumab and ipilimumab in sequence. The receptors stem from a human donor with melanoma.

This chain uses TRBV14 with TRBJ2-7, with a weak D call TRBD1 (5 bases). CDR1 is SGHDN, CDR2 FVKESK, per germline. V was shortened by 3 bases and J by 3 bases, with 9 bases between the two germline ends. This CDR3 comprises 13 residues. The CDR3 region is CASSHRANYEQYF. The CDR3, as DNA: TGTGCCAGCAGCCACAGGGCCAACTACGAGCAGTACTTC.

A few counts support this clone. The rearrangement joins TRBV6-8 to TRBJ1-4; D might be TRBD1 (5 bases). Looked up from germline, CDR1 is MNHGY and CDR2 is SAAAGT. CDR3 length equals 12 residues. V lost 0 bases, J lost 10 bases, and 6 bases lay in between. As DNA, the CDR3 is TGTGCCAGCAGTTACTCGGGGACAAAACTGTTTTTT. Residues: CASSYSGTKLFF.

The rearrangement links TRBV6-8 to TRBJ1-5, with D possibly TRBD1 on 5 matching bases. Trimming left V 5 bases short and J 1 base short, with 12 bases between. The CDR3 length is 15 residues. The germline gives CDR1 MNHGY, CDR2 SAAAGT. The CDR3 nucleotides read TGTGCCAGCAGTCAGAGGGGATCAAGCAATCAGCCCCAGCATTTT. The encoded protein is CASSQRGSSNQPQHF.

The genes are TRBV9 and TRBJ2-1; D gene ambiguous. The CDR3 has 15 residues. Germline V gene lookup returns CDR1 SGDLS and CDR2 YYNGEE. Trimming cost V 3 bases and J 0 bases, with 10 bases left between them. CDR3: CASSAAPSSYNEQFF. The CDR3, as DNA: TGTGCCAGCAGCGCCGCGCCGAGCTCCTACAATGAGCAGTTCTTC.

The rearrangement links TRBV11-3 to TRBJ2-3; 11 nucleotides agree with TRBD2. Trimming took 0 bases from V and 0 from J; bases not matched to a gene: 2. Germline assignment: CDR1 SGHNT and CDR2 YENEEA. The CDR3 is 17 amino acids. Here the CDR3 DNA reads TGTGCCAGCAGCTTAGAGGGACTAGCGGCTAGCACAGATACGCAGTATTTT. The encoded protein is CASSLEGLAASTDTQYF.

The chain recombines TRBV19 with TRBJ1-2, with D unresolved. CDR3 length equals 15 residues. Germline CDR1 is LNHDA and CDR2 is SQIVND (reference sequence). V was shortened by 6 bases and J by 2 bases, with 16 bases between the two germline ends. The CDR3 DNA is TGTGCCAGTAGCCATAAAACTAGAGACAACTATGGCTACACCTTC. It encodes CASSHKTRDNYGYTF.

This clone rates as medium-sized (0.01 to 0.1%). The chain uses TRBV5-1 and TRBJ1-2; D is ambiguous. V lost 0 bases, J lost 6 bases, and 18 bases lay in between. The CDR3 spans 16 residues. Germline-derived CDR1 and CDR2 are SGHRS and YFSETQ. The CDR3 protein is CASSLGSYSLEHGYTF. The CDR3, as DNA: TGCGCCAGCAGCTTGGGAAGTTACAGCCTCGAACATGGCTACACCTTC.

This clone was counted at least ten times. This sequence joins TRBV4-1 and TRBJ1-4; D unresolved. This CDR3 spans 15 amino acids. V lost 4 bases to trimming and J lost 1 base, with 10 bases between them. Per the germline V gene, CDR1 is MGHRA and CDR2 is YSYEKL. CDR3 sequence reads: CASSPPSKTNEKLFF. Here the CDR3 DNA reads TGCGCCAGCAGCCCGCCCAGCAAAACTAATGAAAAACTGTTTTTT.

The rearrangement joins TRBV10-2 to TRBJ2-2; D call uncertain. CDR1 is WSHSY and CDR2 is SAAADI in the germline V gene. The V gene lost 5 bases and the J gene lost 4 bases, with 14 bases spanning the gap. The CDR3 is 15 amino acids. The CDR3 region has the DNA TGCGCCAGCAGTCACTCCCGCCCGAGCACCGGGGAGCTGTTTTTT. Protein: CASSHSRPSTGELFF.

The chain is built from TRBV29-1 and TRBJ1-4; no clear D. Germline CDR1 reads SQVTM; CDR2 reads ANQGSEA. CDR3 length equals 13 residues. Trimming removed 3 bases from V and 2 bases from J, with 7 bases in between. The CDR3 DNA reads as TGCAGCGTTGAGGGCGGGACTAATGAAAAACTGTTTTTT. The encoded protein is CSVEGGTNEKLFF.

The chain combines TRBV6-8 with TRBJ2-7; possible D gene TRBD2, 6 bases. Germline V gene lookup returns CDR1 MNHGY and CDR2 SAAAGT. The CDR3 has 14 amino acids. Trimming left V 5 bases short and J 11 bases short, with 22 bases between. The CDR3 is CASSASTSYGDEYF. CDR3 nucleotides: TGTGCCAGCAGTGCGTCGACTAGTTATGGTGATGAGTACTTC.

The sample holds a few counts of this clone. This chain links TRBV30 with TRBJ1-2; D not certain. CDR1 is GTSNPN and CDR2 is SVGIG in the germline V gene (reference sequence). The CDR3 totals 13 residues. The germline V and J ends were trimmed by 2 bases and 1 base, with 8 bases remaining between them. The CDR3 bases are TGTGCCTGGAGTAACGGGATTAACTATGGCTACACCTTC. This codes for CAWSNGINYGYTF.

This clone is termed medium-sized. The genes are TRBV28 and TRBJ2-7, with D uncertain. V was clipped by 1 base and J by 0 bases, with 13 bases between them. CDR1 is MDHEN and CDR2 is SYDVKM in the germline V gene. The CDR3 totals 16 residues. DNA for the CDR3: TGTGCCAGCAGTTTATTTGCGTACCAAAACTCCTACGAGCAGTACTTC. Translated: CASSLFAYQNSYEQYF.

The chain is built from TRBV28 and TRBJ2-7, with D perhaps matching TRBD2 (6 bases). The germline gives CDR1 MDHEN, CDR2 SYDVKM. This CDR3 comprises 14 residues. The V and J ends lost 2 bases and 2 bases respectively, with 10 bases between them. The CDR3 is CASSLAGSTYEQYF. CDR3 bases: TGTGCCAGCAGTTTAGCGGGAAGCACCTACGAGCAGTACTTC.

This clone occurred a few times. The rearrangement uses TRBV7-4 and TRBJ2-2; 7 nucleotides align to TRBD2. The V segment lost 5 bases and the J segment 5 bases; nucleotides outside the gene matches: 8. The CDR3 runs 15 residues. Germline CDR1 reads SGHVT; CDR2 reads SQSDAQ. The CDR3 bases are TGTGCCAGCAGCGTAAGCGGACTAGGTACCGGGGAGCTGTTTTTT. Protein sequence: CASSVSGLGTGELFF.

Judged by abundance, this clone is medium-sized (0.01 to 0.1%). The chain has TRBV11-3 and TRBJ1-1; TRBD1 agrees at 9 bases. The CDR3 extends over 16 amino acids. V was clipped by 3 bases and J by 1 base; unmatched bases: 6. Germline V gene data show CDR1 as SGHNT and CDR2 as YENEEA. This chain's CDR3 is CASSFRTGATNTEAFF. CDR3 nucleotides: TGTGCCAGCAGCTTTAGGACAGGGGCAACGAACACTGAAGCTTTCTTT. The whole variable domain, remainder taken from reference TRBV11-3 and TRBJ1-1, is EAGVVQSPRYKIIEKKQPVAFWCNPISGHNTLYWYLQNLGQGPELLIRYENEEAVDDSQLPKDRFSAERLKGVDSTLKIQPAELGDSAVYLCASSFRTGATNTEAFFGQGTRLTVV.

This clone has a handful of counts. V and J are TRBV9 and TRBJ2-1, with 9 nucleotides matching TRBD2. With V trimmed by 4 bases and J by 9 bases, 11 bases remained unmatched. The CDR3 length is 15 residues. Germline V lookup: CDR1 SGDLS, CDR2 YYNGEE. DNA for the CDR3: TGTGCCAGCAGCCCCATGGTAGCGGGAGTGAGTGAGCAGTTCTTC. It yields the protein CASSPMVAGVSEQFF. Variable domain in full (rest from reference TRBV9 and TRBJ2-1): DSGVTQTPKHLITATGQRVTLRCSPRSGDLSVYWYQQSLDQGLQFLIQYYNGEERAKGNILERFSAQQFPDLHSELNLSSLELGDSALYFCASSPMVAGVSEQFFGPGTRLTVL.

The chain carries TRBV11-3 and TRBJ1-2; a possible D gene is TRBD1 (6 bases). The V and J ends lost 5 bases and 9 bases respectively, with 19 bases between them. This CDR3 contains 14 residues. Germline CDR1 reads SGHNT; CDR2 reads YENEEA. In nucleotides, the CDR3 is TGTGCCAGCAGCCACCAGGGGACCCCTTGGAGCTACACCTTC. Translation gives CASSHQGTPWSYTF.

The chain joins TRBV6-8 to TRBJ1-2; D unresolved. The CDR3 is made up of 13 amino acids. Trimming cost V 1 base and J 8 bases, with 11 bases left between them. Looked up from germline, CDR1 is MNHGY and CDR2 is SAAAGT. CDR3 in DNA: TGTGCCAGCAGTTACTTCCCGACAAAGGGCTACACCTTC. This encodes CASSYFPTKGYTF.

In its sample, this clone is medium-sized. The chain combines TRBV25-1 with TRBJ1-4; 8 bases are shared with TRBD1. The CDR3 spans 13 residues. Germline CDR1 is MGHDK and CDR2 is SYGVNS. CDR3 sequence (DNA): TGTGCAGCCTCCGACAGGGGTTACGAAAAACTGTTTTTT. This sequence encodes CAASDRGYEKLFF.

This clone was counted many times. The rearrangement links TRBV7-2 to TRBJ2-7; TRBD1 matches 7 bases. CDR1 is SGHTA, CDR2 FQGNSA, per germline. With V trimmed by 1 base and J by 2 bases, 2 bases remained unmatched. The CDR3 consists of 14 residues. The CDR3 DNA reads TGTGCCAGCAGCTTAGGGACAGGACCCTACGAGCAGTACTTC. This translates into CASSLGTGPYEQYF.

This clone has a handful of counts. CDR3 nucleotides: TGCGCCAGCAGCCCGGGACTAGCGGACACCACAGATACGCAGTATTTT. Encoded protein: CASSPGLADTTDTQYF. This chain uses TRBV4-1 with TRBJ2-3, with 11 bases fitting TRBD2. Germline CDR1 reads MGHRA; CDR2 reads YSYEKL. This CDR3 comprises 16 residues. The V segment lost 4 bases and the J segment 2 bases; nucleotides outside the gene matches: 5.

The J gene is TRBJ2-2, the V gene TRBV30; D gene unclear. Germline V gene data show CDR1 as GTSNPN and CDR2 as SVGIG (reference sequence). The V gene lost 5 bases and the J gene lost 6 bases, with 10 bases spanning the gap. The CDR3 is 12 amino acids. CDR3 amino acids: CAWDRPAGELFF. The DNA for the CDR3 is TGTGCCTGGGACCGTCCAGCCGGGGAGCTGTTTTTT.

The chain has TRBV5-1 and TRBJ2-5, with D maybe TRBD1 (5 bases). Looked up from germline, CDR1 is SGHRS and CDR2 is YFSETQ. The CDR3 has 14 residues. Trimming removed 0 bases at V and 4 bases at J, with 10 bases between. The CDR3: CASSLAQGRETQYF. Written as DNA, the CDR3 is TGCGCCAGCAGCTTGGCGCAGGGAAGAGAGACCCAGTACTTC.